This T cell receptor (beta chain) was documented in a study of blood T cells in healthy people across ages. Looking at the study overall: For every two T cells, template switching captured about one barcoded beta molecule.

Healthy individuals of Caucasian origin from Russia, aged about 6 to 95, served as donors. They isolated at least 7 million PBMCs from each sample. The CDR3 runs 13 residues. Between the trimmed V and J ends, which lost 10 bases and 1 base, there was a span of 13 bases. Germline V lookup: CDR1 MNHNY, CDR2 SVGAGI (reference sequence). Next came a second PCR, run for about 7 to 11 cycles, which used a sample-barcoded 5' primer along with a J-beta primer mix. MiXCR, applied by TCRdb to the 5' RACE reads, yields one record per CDR3 protein. The sample carries some 550,000 distinct CDR3 sequences, around 48% recorded once.

This chain links TRBV6-6 with TRBJ1-1; tentative D call: TRBD1 (5 bases). The source of this sequence is a man older than 75 in good health. Sequencing used blood. The CDR3 region is CANSRQQNTEAFF. As DNA, the CDR3 is TGTGCCAATTCTCGACAGCAGAACACTGAAGCTTTCTTT.